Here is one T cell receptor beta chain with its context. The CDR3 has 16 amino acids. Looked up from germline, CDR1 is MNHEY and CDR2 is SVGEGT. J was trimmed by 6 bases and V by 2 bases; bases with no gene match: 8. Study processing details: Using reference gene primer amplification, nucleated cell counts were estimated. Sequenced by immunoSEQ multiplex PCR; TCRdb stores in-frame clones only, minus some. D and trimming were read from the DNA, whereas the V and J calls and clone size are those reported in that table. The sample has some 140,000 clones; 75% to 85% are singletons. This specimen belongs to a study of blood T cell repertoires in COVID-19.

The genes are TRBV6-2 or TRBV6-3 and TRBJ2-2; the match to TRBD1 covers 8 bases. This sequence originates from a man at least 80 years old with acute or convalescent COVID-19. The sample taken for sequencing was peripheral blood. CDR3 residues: CASSYGPDRGAGELFF. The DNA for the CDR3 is TGTGCCAGCAGTTACGGTCCCGACAGGGGAGCCGGGGAGCTGTTTTTT.